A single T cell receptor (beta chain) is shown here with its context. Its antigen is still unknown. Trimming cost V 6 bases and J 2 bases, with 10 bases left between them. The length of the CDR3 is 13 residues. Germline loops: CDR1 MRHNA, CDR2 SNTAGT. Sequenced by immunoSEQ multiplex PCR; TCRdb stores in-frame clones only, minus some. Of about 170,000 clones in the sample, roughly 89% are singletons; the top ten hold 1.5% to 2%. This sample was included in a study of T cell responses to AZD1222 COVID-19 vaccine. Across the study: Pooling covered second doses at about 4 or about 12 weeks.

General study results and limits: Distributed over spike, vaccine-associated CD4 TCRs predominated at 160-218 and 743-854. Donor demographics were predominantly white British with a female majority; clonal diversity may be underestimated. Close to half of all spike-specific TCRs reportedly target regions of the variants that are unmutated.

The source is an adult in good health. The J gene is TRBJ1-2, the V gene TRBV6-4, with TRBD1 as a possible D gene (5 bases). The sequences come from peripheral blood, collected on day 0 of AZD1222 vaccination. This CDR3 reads CASRWGENYGYTF. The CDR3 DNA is TGTGCCAGCAGATGGGGGGAAAACTATGGCTACACCTTC.